What follows is one TCR beta chain and its context. V lost 6 bases and J 1 base, leaving 18 bases between the germline ends. Germline values: CDR1 LNHDA, CDR2 SQIVND (reference sequence). The CDR3 length is 16 residues. This entry comes from a study of blood T cell repertoires in COVID-19. Study information: Sites in the United States, Italy and Spain provided acute and convalescent COVID-19 samples.

The table came from immunoSEQ multiplex PCR; TCRdb's copy has only in-frame clones and leaves some out. The repertoire holds some 40,000 clones, with over 75% as singletons. The rearrangement links TRBV19 to TRBJ1-1; D is uncertain. The clonotype comes from a man aged 80 or over with active or convalescent COVID-19. Sequenced material: peripheral blood. The CDR3 here is CASSPSGGVPNTEAFF. The CDR3 nucleotides are TGTGCCAGTAGCCCCTCTGGCGGGGTGCCGAACACTGAAGCTTTCTTT.